This T cell receptor beta chain was recorded in a study of control samples from healthy donors and cancer patients. Using immunoSEQ multiplex PCR, the repertoire was profiled, and TCRdb retains in-frame clones only, with some absent. This sample yields fewer than 90,000 clones, of which 84% are seen a single time; under 30% belongs to the top ten. CDR3 length equals 19 residues. This receptor was obtained from a man in his fifties in good health. The J gene is TRBJ2-7, the V gene TRBV21-1; TRBD2 is the table's D call and was not checked against the DNA. TRBV21-1 is a documented pseudogene. The sample comprised blood. The CDR3 DNA follows: TGTGCCAGCAAATCCTCCCTAGTCGGAGGGAAGAGACCTTACTACGAGCAGTACTTC. Amino acids: CASKSSLVGGKRPYYEQYF.